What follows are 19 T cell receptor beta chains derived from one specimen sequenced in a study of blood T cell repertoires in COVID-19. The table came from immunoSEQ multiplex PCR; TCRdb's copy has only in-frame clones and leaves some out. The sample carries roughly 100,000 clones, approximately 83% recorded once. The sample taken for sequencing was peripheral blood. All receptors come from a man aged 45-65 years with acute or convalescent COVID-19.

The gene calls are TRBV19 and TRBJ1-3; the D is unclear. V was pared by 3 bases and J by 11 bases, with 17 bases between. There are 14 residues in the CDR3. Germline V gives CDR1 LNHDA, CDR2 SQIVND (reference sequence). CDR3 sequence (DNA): TGTGCCAGTAGTATTGTGGCAGTGAATTTCGCCATATATTTT. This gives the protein CASSIVAVNFAIYF.

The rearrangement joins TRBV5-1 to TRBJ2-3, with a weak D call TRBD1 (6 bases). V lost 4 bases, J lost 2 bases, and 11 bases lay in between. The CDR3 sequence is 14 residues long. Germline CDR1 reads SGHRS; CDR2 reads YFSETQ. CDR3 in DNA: TGCGCCAGCAGCCAGGCAGGGGTCACAGATACGCAGTATTTT. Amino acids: CASSQAGVTDTQYF. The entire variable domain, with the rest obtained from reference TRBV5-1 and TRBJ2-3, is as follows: KAGVTQTPRYLIKTRGQQVTLSCSPISGHRSVSWYQQTPGQGLQFLFEYFSETQRNKGNFPGRFSGRQFSNSRSEMNVSTLELGDSALYLCASSQAGVTDTQYFGPGTRLTVL.

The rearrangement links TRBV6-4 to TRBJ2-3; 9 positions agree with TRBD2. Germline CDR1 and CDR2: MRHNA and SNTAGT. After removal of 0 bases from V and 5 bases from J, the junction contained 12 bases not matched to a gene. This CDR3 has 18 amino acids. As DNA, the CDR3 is TGTGCCAGCAGTGACTCGATTCTAGCGGGAACTGGGAGAGATACGCAGTATTTT. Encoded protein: CASSDSILAGTGRDTQYF.

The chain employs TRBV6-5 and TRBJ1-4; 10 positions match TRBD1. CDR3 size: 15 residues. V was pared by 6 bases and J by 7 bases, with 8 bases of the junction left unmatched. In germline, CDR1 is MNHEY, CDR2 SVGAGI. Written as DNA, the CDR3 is TGTGCCAGCAGGATAGGACAGGGGGAGGGTGAAAAACTGTTTTTT. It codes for CASRIGQGEGEKLFF.

CDR3 bases: TGTGCCACCTCTCGGGGGACAGGGTTTGAAGCTTTCTTT. Protein sequence: CATSRGTGFEAFF. This chain uses TRBV19 with TRBJ1-1; 9 bases are shared with TRBD1. Germline assignment: CDR1 LNHDA and CDR2 SQIVND (reference sequence). After removal of 10 bases from V and 7 bases from J, the junction contained 10 bases not matched to a gene. This CDR3 region has 13 residues.

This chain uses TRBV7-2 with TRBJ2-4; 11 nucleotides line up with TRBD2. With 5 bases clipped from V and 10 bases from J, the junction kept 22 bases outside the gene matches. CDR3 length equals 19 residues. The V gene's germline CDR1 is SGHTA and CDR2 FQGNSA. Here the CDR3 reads CASSERSGGASASKGIQYF. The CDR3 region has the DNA TGTGCCAGCAGCGAACGTAGCGGGGGGGCCAGCGCCTCAAAGGGGATTCAGTACTTC.

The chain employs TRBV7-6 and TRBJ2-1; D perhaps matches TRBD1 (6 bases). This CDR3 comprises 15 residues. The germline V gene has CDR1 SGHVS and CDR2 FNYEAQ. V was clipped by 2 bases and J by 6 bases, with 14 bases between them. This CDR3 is CASSLPWGPSNEQFF. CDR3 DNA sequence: TGTGCCAGCAGCTTACCTTGGGGGCCGAGCAATGAGCAGTTCTTC. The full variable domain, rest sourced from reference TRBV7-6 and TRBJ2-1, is GAGVSQSPRYKVTKRGQDVALRCDPISGHVSLYWYRQALGQGPEFLTYFNYEAQQDKSGLPNDRFSAERPEGSISTLTIQRTEQRDSAMYRCASSLPWGPSNEQFFGPGTRLTVL.

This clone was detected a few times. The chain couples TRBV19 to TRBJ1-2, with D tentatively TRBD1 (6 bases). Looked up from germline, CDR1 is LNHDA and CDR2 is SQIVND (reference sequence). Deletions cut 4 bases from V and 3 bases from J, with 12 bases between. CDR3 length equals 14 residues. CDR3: CASSTLQGDYGYTF. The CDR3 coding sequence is TGTGCCAGTAGTACCCTACAGGGTGACTATGGCTACACCTTC.

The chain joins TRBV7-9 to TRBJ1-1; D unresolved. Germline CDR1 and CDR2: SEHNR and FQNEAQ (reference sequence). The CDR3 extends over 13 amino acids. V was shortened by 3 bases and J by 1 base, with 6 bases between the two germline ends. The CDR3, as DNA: TGTGCCAGCAGCTTCGGAGCGAACACTGAAGCTTTCTTT. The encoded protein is CASSFGANTEAFF.

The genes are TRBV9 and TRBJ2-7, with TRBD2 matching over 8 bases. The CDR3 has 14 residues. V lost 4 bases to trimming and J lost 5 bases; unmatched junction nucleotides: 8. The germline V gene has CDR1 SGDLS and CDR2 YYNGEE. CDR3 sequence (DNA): TGTGCCAGCAGCCTCGGGGGGGGCGTAAACGAGCAGTACTTC. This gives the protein CASSLGGGVNEQYF.

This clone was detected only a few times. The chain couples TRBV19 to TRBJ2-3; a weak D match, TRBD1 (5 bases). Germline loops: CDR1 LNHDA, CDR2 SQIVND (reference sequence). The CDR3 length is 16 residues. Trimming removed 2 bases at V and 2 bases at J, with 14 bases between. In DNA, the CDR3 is TGTGCCAGTAGTATACAAGGGGTAGCCCCCACAGATACGCAGTATTTT. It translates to CASSIQGVAPTDTQYF.

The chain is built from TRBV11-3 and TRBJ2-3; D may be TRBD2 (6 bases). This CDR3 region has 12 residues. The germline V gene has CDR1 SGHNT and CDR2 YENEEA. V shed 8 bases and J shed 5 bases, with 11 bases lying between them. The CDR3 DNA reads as TGTGCCAGCGAGCGGGTGAGAGATACGCAGTATTTT. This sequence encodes CASERVRDTQYF.

The CDR3 DNA is TGCGCCAGCAGCTTAGGGACAGGGGGCCCCTATAATTCACCCCTCCACTTT. Translating it yields CASSLGTGGPYNSPLHF. The chain joins TRBV5-1 to TRBJ1-6, with 12 bases that match TRBD1. Per the germline V gene, CDR1 is SGHRS and CDR2 is YFSETQ. Trimming cost V 2 bases and J 2 bases; bases outside gene matches: 2. The CDR3 runs to 17 residues.

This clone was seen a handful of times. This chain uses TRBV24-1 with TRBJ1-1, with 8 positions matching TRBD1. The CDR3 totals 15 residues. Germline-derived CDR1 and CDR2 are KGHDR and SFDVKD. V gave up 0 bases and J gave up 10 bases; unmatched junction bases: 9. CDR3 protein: CATSDLETGECSAFF. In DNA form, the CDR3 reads TGTGCCACCAGTGATTTGGAGACAGGGGAATGCTCAGCTTTCTTT.

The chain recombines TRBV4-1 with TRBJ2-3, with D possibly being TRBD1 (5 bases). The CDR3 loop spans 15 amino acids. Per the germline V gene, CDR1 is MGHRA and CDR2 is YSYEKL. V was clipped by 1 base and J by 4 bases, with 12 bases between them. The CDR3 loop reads CASSQVGARPDTQYF. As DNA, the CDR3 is TGCGCCAGCAGCCAAGTTGGGGCGAGGCCAGATACGCAGTATTTT.

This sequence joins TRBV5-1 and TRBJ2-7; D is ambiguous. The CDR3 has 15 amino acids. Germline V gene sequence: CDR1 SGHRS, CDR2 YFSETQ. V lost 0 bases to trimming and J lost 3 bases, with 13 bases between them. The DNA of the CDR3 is TGCGCCAGCAGCTTGGAGCCTCCTAACTTCTACGAGCAGTACTTC. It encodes CASSLEPPNFYEQYF. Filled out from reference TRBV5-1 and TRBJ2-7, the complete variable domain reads KAGVTQTPRYLIKTRGQQVTLSCSPISGHRSVSWYQQTPGQGLQFLFEYFSETQRNKGNFPGRFSGRQFSNSRSEMNVSTLELGDSALYLCASSLEPPNFYEQYFGPGTRLTVT.

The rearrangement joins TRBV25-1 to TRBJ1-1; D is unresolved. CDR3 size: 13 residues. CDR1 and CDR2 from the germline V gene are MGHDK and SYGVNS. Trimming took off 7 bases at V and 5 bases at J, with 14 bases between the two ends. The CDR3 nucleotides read TGTGCCAGCATACCCATGGGCAGGACTGAAGCTTTCTTT. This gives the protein CASIPMGRTEAFF.

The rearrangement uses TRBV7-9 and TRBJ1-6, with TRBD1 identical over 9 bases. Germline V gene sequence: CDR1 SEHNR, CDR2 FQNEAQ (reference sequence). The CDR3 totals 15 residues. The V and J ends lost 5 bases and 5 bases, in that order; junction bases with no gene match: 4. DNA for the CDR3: TGTGCCAGCAGCCCGGGACAGGGACATAATTCACCCCTCCACTTT. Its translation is CASSPGQGHNSPLHF.

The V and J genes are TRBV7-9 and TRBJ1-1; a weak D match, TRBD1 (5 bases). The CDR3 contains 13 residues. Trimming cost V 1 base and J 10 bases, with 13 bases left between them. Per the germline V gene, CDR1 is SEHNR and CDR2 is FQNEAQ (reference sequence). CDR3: CASSLVTQGSAFF. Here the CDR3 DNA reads TGTGCCAGCAGCTTAGTCACTCAGGGTTCAGCTTTCTTT.